The present entry profiles one T cell receptor (beta chain) with its context. Its antigen is not known. The sample originates from a study of OX40 agonist ivuxolimab in advanced cancers. Clones were read by immunoSEQ multiplex PCR, and TCRdb kept only the in-frame ones, dropping some. The table includes 77,000 or so clones, 85% to 95% detected once. This CDR3 is built from 14 residues. The germline V gene encodes CDR1 MNHEY and CDR2 SVGAGI. Trimming left V 4 bases short and J 0 bases short, with 10 bases between. Findings of the study overall: On average, a greater number of expanded clones characterised CD8+ T cells relative to CD4+.

This chain uses TRBV6-5 with TRBJ2-7; no firm D call. The sequenced sample was CD4+ or CD8+ T cells sorted from blood, obtained in a trial of the OX40 agonist ivuxolimab. This clonotype was sampled from an adult with an advanced solid tumor such as melanoma, head and neck, liver or kidney cancer. CDR3 amino acids: CASSWAPSSYEQYF. CDR3 DNA sequence: TGTGCCAGCAGTTGGGCCCCGAGCTCCTACGAGCAGTACTTC.